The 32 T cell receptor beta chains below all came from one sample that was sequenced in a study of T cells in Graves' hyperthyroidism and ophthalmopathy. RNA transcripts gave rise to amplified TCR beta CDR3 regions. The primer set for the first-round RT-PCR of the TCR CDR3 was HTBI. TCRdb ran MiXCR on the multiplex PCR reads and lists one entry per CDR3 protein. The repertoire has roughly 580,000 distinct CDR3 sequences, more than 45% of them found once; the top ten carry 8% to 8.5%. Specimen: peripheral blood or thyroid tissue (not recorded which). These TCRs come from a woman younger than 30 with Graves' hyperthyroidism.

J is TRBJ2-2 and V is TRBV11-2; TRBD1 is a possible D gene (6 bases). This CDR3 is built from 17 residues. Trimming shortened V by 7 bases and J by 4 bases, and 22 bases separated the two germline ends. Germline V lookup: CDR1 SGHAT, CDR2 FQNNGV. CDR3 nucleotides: TGTGCCAGCACTGAAAACGTTTGGGGGCAGGTCACCGGGGAGCTGTTTTTT. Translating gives CASTENVWGQVTGELFF. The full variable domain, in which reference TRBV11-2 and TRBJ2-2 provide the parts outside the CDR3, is EAGVAQSPRYKIIEKRQSVAFWCNPISGHATLYWYQQILGQGPKLLIQFQNNGVVDDSQLPKDRFSAERLKGVDSTLKIQPAKLEDSAVYLCASTENVWGQVTGELFFGEGSRLTVL.

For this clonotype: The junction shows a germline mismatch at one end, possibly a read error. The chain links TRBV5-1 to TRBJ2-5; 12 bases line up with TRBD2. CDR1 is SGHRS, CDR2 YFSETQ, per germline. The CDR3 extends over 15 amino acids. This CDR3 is CAWRSSGRVGATQYF. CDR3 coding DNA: TGTGCCTGGAGATCTAGCGGGAGGGTAGGGGCGACCCAGTACTTC.

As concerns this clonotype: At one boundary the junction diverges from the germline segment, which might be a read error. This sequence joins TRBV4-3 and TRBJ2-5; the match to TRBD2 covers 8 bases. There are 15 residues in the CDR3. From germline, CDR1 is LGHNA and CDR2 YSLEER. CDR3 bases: TGCGCCAGCTGCCAAAGCGGGAGAAGCCAAGAGACCCAGTACTTC. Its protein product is CASCQSGRSQETQYF.

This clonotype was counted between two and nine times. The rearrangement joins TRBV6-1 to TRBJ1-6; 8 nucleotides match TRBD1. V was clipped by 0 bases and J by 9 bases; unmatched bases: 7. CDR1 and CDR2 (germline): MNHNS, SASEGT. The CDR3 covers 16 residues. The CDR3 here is CASSEASTGVFSPLHF. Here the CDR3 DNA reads TGTGCCAGCAGTGAAGCTTCGACAGGGGTTTTTTCACCCCTCCACTTT.

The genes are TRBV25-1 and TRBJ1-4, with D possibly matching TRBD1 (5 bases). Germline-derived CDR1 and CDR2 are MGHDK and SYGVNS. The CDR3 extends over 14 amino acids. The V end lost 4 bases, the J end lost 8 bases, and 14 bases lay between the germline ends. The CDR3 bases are TGTGCCAGCAGTGTCGTCCACGAGGGGGAAAAACTGTTTTTT. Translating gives CASSVVHEGEKLFF.

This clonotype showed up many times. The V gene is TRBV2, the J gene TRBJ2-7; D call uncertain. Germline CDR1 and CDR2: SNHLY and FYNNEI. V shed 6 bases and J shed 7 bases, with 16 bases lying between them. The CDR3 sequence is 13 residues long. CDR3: CASSQSPSWEQYF. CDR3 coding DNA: TGTGCCAGCAGCCAATCACCATCGTGGGAGCAGTACTTC. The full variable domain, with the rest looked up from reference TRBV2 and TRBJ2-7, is EPEVTQTPSHQVTQMGQEVILRCVPISNHLYFYWYRQILGQKVEFLVSFYNNEISEKSEIFDDQFSVERPDGSNFTLKIRSTKLEDSAMYFCASSQSPSWEQYFGPGTRLTVT.

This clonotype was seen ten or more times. The CDR3 loop reads CSAPRGGQSYGYTF. As DNA, the CDR3 is TGCAGTGCTCCTAGGGGGGGGCAGAGCTATGGCTACACCTTC. The chain uses TRBV20-1 and TRBJ1-2, with D perhaps matching TRBD1 (6 bases). The CDR3 length is 14 residues. Trimming removed 5 bases at V and 4 bases at J, with 17 bases between. The germline gives CDR1 DFQATT, CDR2 SNEGSKA (reference sequence).

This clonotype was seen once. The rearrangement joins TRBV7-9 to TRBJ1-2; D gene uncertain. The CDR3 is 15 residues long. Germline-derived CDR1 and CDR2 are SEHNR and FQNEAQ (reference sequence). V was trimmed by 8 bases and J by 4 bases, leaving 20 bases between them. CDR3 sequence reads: CASGAGPGRSYGYTF. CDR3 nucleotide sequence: TGTGCCAGCGGCGCAGGACCTGGGCGGAGCTATGGCTACACCTTC.

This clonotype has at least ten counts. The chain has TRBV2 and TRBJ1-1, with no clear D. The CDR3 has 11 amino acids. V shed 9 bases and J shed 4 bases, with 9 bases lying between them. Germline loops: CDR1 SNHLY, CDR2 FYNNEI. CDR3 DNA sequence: TGTGCCAGATTAAGAGGCACTGAAGCTTTCTTT. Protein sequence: CARLRGTEAFF.

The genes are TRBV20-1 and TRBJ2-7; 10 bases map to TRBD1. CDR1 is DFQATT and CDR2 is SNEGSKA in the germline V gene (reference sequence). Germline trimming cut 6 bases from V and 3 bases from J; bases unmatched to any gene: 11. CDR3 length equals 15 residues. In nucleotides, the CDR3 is TGCAGTGCCCCCAGGAGGACAGGGGGTGGCTACGAGCAGTACTTC. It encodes CSAPRRTGGGYEQYF.

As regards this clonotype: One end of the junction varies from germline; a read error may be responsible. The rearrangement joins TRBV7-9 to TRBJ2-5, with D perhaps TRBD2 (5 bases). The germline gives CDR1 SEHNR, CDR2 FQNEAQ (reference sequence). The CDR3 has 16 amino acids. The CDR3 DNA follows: TGCGCCAGCAGCCAAAGTGCGGTGGGAGTACAAGAGACCCAGTACTTC. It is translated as CASSQSAVGVQETQYF.

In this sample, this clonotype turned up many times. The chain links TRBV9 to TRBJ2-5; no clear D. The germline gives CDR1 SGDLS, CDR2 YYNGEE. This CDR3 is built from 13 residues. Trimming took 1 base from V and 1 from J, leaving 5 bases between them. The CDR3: CASSVQSQETQYF. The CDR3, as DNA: TGTGCCAGCAGCGTACAATCCCAAGAGACCCAGTACTTC.

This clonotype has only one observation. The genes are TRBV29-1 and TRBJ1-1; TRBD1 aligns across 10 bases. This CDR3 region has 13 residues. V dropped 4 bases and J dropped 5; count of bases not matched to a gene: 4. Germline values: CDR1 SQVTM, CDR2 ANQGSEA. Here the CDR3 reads CSVVDRGDTEAFF. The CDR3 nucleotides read TGCAGCGTTGTGGACAGGGGGGATACTGAAGCTTTCTTT.

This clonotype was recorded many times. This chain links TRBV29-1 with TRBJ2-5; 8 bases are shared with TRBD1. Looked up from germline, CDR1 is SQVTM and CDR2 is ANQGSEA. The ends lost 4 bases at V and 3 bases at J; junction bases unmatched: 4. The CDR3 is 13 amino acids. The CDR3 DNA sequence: TGCAGCGTTGCAGGGGGCCGGAAAGAGACCCAGTACTTC. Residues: CSVAGGRKETQYF.

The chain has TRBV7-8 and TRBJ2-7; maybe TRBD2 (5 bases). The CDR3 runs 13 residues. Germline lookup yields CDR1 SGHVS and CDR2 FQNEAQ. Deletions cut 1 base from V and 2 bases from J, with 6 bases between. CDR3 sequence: CASSLGTPYEQYF. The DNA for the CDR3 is TGTGCCAGCAGCTTAGGGACTCCCTACGAGCAGTACTTC. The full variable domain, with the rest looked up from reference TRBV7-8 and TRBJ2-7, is GAGVSQSPRYKVAKRGQDVALRCDPISGHVSLFWYQQALGQGPEFLTYFQNEAQLDKSGLPSDRFFAERPEGSVSTLKIQRTQQEDSAVYLCASSLGTPYEQYFGPGTRLTVT.

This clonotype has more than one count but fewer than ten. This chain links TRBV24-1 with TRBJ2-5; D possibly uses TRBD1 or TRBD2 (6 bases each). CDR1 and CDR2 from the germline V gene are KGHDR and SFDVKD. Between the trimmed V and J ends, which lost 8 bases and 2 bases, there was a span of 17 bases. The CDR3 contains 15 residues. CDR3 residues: CATKSVRGLQETQYF. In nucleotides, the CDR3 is TGTGCCACCAAGTCGGTCAGGGGACTTCAAGAGACCCAGTACTTC.

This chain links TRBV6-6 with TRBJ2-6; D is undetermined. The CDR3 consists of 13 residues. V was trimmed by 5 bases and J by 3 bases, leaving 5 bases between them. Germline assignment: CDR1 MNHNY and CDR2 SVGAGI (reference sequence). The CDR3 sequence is CASSPNGANVLTF. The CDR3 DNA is TGTGCCAGCAGTCCCAATGGGGCCAACGTCCTGACTTTC.

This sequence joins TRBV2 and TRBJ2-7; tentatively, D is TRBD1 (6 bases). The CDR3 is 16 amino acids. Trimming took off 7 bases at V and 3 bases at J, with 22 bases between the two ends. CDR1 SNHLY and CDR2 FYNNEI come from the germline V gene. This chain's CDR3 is CASTPKVIGGGYEQYF. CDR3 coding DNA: TGTGCCAGCACCCCGAAGGTCATAGGGGGTGGCTACGAGCAGTACTTC.

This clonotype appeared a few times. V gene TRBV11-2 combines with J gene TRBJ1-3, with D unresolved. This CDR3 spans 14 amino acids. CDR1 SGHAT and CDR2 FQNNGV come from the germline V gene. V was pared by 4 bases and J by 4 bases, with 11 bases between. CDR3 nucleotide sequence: TGTGCCAGCAGCTACACGGGCAGAGGAAACACCATATATTTT. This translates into CASSYTGRGNTIYF.

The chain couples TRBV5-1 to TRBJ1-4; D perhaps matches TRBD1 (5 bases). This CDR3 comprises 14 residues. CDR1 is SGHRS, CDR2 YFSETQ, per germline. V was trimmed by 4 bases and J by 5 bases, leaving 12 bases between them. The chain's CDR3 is CASSVGGGNEKLFF. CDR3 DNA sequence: TGCGCCAGCAGCGTAGGTGGGGGGAATGAAAAACTGTTTTTT. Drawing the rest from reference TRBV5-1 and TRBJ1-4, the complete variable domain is KAGVTQTPRYLIKTRGQQVTLSCSPISGHRSVSWYQQTPGQGLQFLFEYFSETQRNKGNFPGRFSGRQFSNSRSEMNVSTLELGDSALYLCASSVGGGNEKLFFGSGTQLSVL.

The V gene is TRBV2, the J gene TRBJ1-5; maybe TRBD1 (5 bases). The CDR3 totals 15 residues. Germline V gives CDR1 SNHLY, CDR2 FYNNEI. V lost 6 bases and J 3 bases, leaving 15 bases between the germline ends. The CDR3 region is CASSPGPGFNQPQHF. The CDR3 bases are TGTGCCAGCAGCCCGGGGCCAGGTTTCAATCAGCCCCAGCATTTT.

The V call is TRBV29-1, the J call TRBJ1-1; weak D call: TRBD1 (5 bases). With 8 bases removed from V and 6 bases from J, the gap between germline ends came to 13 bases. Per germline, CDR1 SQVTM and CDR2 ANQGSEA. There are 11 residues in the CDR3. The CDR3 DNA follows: TGCAGCTTAGTGTGGGGGGCTGAAGCTTTCTTT. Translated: CSLVWGAEAFF.

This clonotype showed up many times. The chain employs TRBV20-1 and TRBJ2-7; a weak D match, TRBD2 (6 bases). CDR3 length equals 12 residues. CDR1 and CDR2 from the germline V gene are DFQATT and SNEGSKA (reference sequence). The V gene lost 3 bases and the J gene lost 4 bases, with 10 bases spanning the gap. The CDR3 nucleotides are TGCAGTGCTAGTGGGGGGAGGTACGAGCAGTACTTC. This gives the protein CSASGGRYEQYF.

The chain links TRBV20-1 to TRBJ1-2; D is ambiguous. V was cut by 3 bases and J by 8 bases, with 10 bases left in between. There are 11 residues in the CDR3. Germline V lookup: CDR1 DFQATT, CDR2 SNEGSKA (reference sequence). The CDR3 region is CSASSANGYTF. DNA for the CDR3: TGCAGTGCTAGCTCGGCGAACGGCTACACCTTC.

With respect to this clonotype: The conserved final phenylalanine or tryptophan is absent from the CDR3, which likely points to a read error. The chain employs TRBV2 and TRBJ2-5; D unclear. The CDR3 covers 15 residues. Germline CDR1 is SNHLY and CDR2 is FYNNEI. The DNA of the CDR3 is TGTGCCCGCAGTGAAAGGGAAAGGTACCAAGAGACCCAGTACTCC. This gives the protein CARSERERYQETQYS.

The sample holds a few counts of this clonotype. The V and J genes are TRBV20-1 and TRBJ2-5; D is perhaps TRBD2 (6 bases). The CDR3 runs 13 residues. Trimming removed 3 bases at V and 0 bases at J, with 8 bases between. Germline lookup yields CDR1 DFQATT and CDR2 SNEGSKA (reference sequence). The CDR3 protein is CSARGDYQETQYF. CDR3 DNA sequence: TGCAGTGCTAGGGGGGACTACCAAGAGACCCAGTACTTC.

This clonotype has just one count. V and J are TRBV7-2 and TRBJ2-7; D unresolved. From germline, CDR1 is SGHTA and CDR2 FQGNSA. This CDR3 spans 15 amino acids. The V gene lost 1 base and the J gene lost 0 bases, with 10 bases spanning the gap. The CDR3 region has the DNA TGTGCCAGCAGCTTAGACAGACTTCCCTCCTACGAGCAGTACTTC. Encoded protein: CASSLDRLPSYEQYF.

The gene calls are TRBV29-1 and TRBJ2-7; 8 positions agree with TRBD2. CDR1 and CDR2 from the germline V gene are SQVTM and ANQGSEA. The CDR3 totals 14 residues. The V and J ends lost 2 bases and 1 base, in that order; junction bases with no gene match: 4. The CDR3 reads CSVESSGSSYEQYF. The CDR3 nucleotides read TGCAGCGTTGAATCCAGCGGGAGTTCCTACGAGCAGTACTTC.

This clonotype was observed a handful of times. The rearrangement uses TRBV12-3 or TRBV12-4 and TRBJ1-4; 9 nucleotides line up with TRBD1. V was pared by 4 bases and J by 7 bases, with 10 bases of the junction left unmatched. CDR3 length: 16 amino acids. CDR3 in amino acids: CASSSGTGTGSEKLFF. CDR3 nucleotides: TGTGCCAGCAGTTCCGGGACCGGGACAGGGAGTGAAAAACTGTTTTTT.

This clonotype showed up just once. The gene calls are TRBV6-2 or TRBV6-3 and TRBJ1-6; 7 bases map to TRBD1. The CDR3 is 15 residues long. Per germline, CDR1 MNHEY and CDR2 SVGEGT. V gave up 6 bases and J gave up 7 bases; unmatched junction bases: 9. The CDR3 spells CASRIYRGSNSPLHF. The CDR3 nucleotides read TGTGCCAGCAGGATCTACAGGGGTTCAAATTCACCCCTCCACTTT.

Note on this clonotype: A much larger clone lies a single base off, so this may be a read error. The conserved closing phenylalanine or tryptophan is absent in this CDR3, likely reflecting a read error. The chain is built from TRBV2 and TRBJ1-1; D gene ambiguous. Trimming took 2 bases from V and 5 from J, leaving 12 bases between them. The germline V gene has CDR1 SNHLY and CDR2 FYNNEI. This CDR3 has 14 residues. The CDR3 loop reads CASSERRGTTEAFL. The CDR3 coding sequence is TGTGCCAGCAGTGAACGGAGAGGTACTACTGAAGCTTTCCTT.

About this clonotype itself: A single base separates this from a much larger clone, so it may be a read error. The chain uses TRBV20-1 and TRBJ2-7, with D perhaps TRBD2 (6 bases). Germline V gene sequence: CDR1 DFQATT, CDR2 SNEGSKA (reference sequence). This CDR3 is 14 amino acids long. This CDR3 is CSATGWGESYEQCF. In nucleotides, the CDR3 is TGCAGTGCTACCGGGTGGGGGGAGTCCTACGAGCAGTGCTTC.